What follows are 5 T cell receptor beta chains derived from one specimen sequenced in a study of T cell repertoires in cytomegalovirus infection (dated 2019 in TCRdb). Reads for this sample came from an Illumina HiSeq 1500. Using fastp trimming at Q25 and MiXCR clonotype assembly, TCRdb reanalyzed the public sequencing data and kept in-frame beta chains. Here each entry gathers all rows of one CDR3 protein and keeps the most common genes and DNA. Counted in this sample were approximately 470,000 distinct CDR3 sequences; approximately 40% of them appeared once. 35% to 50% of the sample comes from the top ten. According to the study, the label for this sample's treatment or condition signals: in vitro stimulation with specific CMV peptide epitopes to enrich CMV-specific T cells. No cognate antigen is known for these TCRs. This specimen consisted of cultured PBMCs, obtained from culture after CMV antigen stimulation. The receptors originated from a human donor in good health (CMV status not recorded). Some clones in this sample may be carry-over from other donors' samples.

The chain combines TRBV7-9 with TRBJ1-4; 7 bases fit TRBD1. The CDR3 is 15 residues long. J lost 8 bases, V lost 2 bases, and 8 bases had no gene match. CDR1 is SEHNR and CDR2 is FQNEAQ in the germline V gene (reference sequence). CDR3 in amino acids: CASSLPGTVREKLFF. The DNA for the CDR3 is TGTGCCAGCAGCTTACCAGGGACAGTGAGAGAAAAACTGTTTTTT. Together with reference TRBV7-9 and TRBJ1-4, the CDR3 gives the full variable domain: DTGVSQNPRHKITKRGQNVTFRCDPISEHNRLYWYRQTLGQGPEFLTYFQNEAQLEKSRLLSDRFSAERPKGSFSTLEIQRTEQGDSAMYLCASSLPGTVREKLFFGSGTQLSVL.

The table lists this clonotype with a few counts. The CDR3 loop reads CASSPWDREGYGYTF. The CDR3 coding sequence is TGTGCCAGCAGCCCGTGGGACAGGGAGGGCTATGGCTACACCTTC. The genes are TRBV7-9 and TRBJ1-2; 9 bases match TRBD1. Looked up from germline, CDR1 is SEHNR and CDR2 is FQNEAQ (reference sequence). V trimming: 5 bases; J trimming: 4 bases; junction bases outside the gene matches: 8. The length of the CDR3 is 15 residues.

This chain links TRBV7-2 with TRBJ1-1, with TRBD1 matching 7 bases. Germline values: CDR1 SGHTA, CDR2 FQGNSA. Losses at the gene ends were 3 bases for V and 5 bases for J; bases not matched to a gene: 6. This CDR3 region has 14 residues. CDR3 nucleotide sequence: TGTGCCAGCAGCTTCGGAGGGGGCCAGACTGAAGCTTTCTTT. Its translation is CASSFGGGQTEAFF.

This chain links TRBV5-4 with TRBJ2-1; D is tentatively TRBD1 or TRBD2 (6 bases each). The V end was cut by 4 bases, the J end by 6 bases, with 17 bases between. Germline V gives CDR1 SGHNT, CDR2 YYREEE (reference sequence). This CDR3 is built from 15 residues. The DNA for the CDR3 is TGTGCCAGCAGCCCCGGGGGCGAGGGGGGCAATGAGCAGTTCTTC. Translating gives CASSPGGEGGNEQFF.

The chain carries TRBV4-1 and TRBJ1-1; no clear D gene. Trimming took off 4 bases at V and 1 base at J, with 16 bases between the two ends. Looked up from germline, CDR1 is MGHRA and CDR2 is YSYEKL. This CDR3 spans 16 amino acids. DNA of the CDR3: TGCGCCAGCAGCCTAGGGTGGTCCCCAGCGAACACTGAAGCTTTCTTT. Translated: CASSLGWSPANTEAFF.